The next 3 T cell receptor beta chains were all read from a single sample in a study of blood T cells in healthy people across ages. A sample-barcoded 5' primer and a J-beta primer mix were used in a second PCR of about 6 to 11 cycles. TCRdb ran MiXCR on the 5' RACE reads and lists one entry per CDR3 protein. The data contain hundreds of thousands of distinct CDR3 sequences, about 44% of them singletons. What was sequenced was blood. The receptors were gathered from a man between 25 and 39 years old in good health.

As for this clonotype: Because it lacks the conserved phenylalanine or tryptophan at the end, this CDR3 is likely a read error. The chain recombines TRBV7-6 with TRBJ2-7; the D gene is possibly TRBD1 (5 bases). The CDR3 has 14 amino acids. V lost 5 bases, J lost 6 bases, and 17 bases lay in between. Germline CDR1 reads SGHVS; CDR2 reads FNYEAQ. The CDR3 sequence is CASSPDQGKREQYY. CDR3 DNA: TGTGCCAGCAGCCCTGATCAGGGTAAACGCGAGCAGTACTAC.

This chain connects TRBV28 to TRBJ2-4; TRBD1 is a possible D gene (5 bases). The J call may be wrong; the DNA end is better matched by TRBJ2-7. CDR1 is MDHEN and CDR2 is SYDVKM in the germline V gene. The CDR3 spans 20 residues. The DNA of the CDR3 is TGTGCCAGCAGTTTTAGTCCAGGACAACAAGCTTTTGCCCTTTCCTACGAGCAGTACTTC. Translated: CASSFSPGQQAFALSYEQYF.

The CDR3: CASGSTGDYEQYF. CDR3 DNA: TGCGCCAGCGGTTCGACAGGAGACTACGAGCAGTACTTC. The chain employs TRBV5-1 and TRBJ2-7; maybe TRBD1 (6 bases). Germline assignment: CDR1 SGHRS and CDR2 YFSETQ. The CDR3 spans 13 residues. Trimming shortened V by 7 bases and J by 3 bases, and 14 bases separated the two germline ends. The full variable domain, with the rest looked up from reference TRBV5-1 and TRBJ2-7, is KAGVTQTPRYLIKTRGQQVTLSCSPISGHRSVSWYQQTPGQGLQFLFEYFSETQRNKGNFPGRFSGRQFSNSRSEMNVSTLELGDSALYLCASGSTGDYEQYFGPGTRLTVT.